Only a few counts were recorded for the clone carrying this TCR beta chain. The antigen remains undetermined. Researchers defined stable Graves' hyperthyroidism as no ophthalmopathy progression within 18 months. Used for diagnoses were clinical symptoms, serum thyroxine and TRAb, thyroid ultrasound and orbital computed tomography. RNA transcripts yielded amplified TCR beta CDR3 regions. The HTBI primer set served for first-round RT-PCR of the TCR CDR3. TCRdb passed the multiplex PCR reads through MiXCR, listing each CDR3 protein once. Of almost 600,000 distinct CDR3 sequences listed, 46% are singletons. This entry is derived from a study of T cells in Graves' hyperthyroidism and ophthalmopathy. Study observations and caveats: The blood repertoire included most of the expanded thyroid clonotypes above 0.001. A model using 13 V-J features told ophthalmopathy apart from stable hyperthyroidism.

Sequencing used peripheral blood or thyroid tissue (not recorded which). The TCR originated in a woman between 18 and 29 years old with Graves' hyperthyroidism.

The DNA for the CDR3 is TGTGCCAGCAGCCCCGGACAGGGGTCTGGTTACGAGCAGTACTTC. As protein: CASSPGQGSGYEQYF. The rearrangement uses TRBV13 and TRBJ2-7; TRBD1 aligns across 9 bases. In germline, CDR1 is PRHDT, CDR2 FYEKMQ (reference sequence). The trim removed 5 bases at V and 4 bases at J, leaving 9 bases unmatched. This CDR3 is built from 15 residues.